The 25 T cell receptor beta chains listed next were all sequenced from one sample in a study of regulatory T cells in long-lasting Graves disease. As to time point: persistent/refractory GD, antithyroid drugs over 5 years with positive TRAb. RNA from PBMCs was the source of the TCR library. Both iRepertoire HTBI primers and Arm-PCR of CDR3 regions were used to build the TCR beta libraries. TCRdb itself ran the multiplex PCR reads through MiXCR, one entry per CDR3 protein. The sample has fewer than 400,000 distinct CDR3 sequences; roughly 20% are singletons. The material was peripheral blood mononuclear cells (PBMCs), obtained when the disease was refractory, from a patient treated with antithyroid drugs. These receptors were collected from a female donor with Graves disease.

This clonotype has ten or more counts. The chain is built from TRBV6-1 and TRBJ1-2; D is possibly TRBD1 (5 bases). The CDR3 contains 15 residues. V was cut by 3 bases and J by 3 bases, with 14 bases left in between. Germline V CDR1 and CDR2: MNHNS, SASEGT. The CDR3 region is CASSDPGTVYYGYTF. The CDR3, as DNA: TGTGCCAGCAGTGACCCAGGGACGGTTTACTATGGCTACACCTTC.

This clonotype was counted ten times or more. This sequence joins TRBV29-1 and TRBJ1-2; D call uncertain. Trimming stripped 4 bases from V and 8 bases from J, with 11 bases between. The CDR3 runs 11 residues. Germline loops: CDR1 SQVTM, CDR2 ANQGSEA. DNA of the CDR3: TGCAGCGTTGGGGAGGCAGAGGGCTACACCTTC. Translating gives CSVGEAEGYTF.

CDR3 nucleotides: TGCAGTGCTAGAGCTCCTCGGACAGGGACTCACAATGAGCAGTTCTTC. This gives the protein CSARAPRTGTHNEQFF. The chain combines TRBV20-1 with TRBJ2-1, with 8 bases fitting TRBD1. CDR1 is DFQATT and CDR2 is SNEGSKA in the germline V gene (reference sequence). V was pared by 1 base and J by 5 bases, with 10 bases of the junction left unmatched. CDR3 length: 16 amino acids.

This clonotype appeared many times. The chain couples TRBV30 to TRBJ1-2; D is undetermined. This CDR3 has 12 residues. The germline gives CDR1 GTSNPN, CDR2 SVGIG (reference sequence). V shed 3 bases and J shed 4 bases, with 9 bases lying between them. CDR3: CAWSPLGYGYTF. The CDR3 region has the DNA TGTGCCTGGAGCCCCCTTGGCTATGGCTACACCTTC.

This clonotype was counted at least ten times. The chain recombines TRBV7-9 with TRBJ2-5; D call uncertain. The CDR3 has 13 amino acids. Germline values: CDR1 SEHNR, CDR2 FQNEAQ (reference sequence). Trimming removed 5 bases from V and 2 bases from J, with 9 bases in between. The CDR3 bases are TGTGCCAGCAGCCCACCGGCGCAAGAGACCCAGTACTTC. Translated, it gives CASSPPAQETQYF.

There are many counts of this clonotype. The chain couples TRBV20-1 to TRBJ2-7; 12 positions match TRBD1. CDR1 and CDR2 from the germline V gene are DFQATT and SNEGSKA (reference sequence). CDR3 length equals 13 residues. Losses at the gene ends were 3 bases for V and 6 bases for J; bases not matched to a gene: 3. DNA of the CDR3: TGCAGTGCTAGCGGGACAGGGGGCGGCGAGCAGTACTTC. Its translation is CSASGTGGGEQYF.

This chain's CDR3 is CASSQDYPTGELFF. CDR3 sequence (DNA): TGTGCCAGCAGCCAAGACTATCCCACCGGGGAGCTGTTTTTT. V and J are TRBV14 and TRBJ2-2; D ambiguous. The CDR3 covers 14 residues. V lost 0 bases to trimming and J lost 4 bases, with 6 bases between them. Germline lookup yields CDR1 SGHDN and CDR2 FVKESK. The full variable domain, with the rest looked up from reference TRBV14 and TRBJ2-2, is EAGVTQFPSHSVIEKGQTVTLRCDPISGHDNLYWYRRVMGKEIKFLLHFVKESKQDESGMPNNRFLAERTGGTYSTLKVQPAELEDSGVYFCASSQDYPTGELFFGEGSRLTVL.

This chain uses TRBV6-2 or TRBV6-3 with TRBJ2-5; D is unresolved. The CDR3 extends over 15 amino acids. V lost 6 bases to trimming and J lost 4 bases, with 18 bases between them. Germline V gene data show CDR1 as MNHEY and CDR2 as SVGEGT. The CDR3 loop reads CASRVESLSIETQYF. The CDR3 coding sequence is TGTGCCAGCAGGGTTGAATCTTTGTCCATAGAGACCCAGTACTTC.

This clonotype was recorded many times. The chain links TRBV7-2 to TRBJ1-4; perhaps TRBD1 as D (6 bases). Germline CDR1 and CDR2: SGHTA and FQGNSA. Trimming removed 4 bases at V and 8 bases at J, with 17 bases between. The CDR3 has 15 residues. The CDR3 loop reads CASSSVGGAWEKLFF. The CDR3 DNA reads TGTGCCAGCAGCTCCGTGGGGGGGGCATGGGAAAAACTGTTTTTT.

V gene TRBV30 combines with J gene TRBJ2-5, with 7 bases aligning to TRBD1. Germline V gene data show CDR1 as GTSNPN and CDR2 as SVGIG (reference sequence). Losses at the gene ends were 3 bases for V and 4 bases for J; bases not matched to a gene: 2. This CDR3 is 12 amino acids long. CDR3: CAWSSGGETQYF. The CDR3 DNA sequence: TGTGCCTGGAGCTCAGGGGGAGAGACCCAGTACTTC.

The chain carries TRBV7-9 and TRBJ2-7; 10 bases are a match to TRBD1. In germline, CDR1 is SEHNR, CDR2 FQNEAQ (reference sequence). Trimming cost V 2 bases and J 4 bases; bases outside gene matches: 5. This CDR3 is 15 amino acids long. The CDR3 bases are TGTGCCAGCAGCTTATCCGGGACAGGGGAGTACGAGCAGTACTTC. Its protein product is CASSLSGTGEYEQYF.

Ten or more counts support this clonotype. The chain links TRBV7-2 to TRBJ2-7; D unclear. The CDR3 is made up of 13 amino acids. V lost 0 bases to trimming and J lost 7 bases, with 10 bases between them. From germline, CDR1 is SGHTA and CDR2 FQGNSA. Here the CDR3 reads CASSLATLTEQYF. Written as DNA, the CDR3 is TGTGCCAGCAGCTTAGCAACCCTAACGGAGCAGTACTTC.

V gene TRBV7-8 combines with J gene TRBJ2-7, with a possible D match to TRBD2 (6 bases). Trimming shortened V by 6 bases and J by 5 bases, and 20 bases separated the two germline ends. The germline V gene encodes CDR1 SGHVS and CDR2 FQNEAQ. The CDR3 contains 15 residues. CDR3 DNA sequence: TGTGCCAGCAGTTCCTTCGGGGAGGTGGCGCACGAGCAGTACTTC. Protein: CASSSFGEVAHEQYF. The variable domain in full, completed from reference TRBV7-8 and TRBJ2-7, reads GAGVSQSPRYKVAKRGQDVALRCDPISGHVSLFWYQQALGQGPEFLTYFQNEAQLDKSGLPSDRFFAERPEGSVSTLKIQRTQQEDSAVYLCASSSFGEVAHEQYFGPGTRLTVT.

This rearrangement joins TRBV20-1 to TRBJ2-1; 11 bases are shared with TRBD2. CDR3 size: 15 residues. Germline CDR1 and CDR2: DFQATT and SNEGSKA (reference sequence). V was pared by 0 bases and J by 6 bases, with 4 bases of the junction left unmatched. The CDR3 nucleotides are TGCAGTGCTAGAGATACTAGCGGGAGTGTCAATGAGCAGTTCTTC. It encodes CSARDTSGSVNEQFF.

This clonotype showed up many times. The chain couples TRBV28 to TRBJ2-7; unclear D gene. Germline V gene sequence: CDR1 MDHEN, CDR2 SYDVKM. CDR3 length: 14 amino acids. The V end was cut by 5 bases, the J end by 6 bases, with 17 bases between. Here the CDR3 reads CASSTSFPTCEQYF. The CDR3 DNA reads as TGTGCCAGCAGTACCAGCTTCCCCACGTGCGAGCAGTACTTC.

The chain couples TRBV12-3 or TRBV12-4 to TRBJ1-1; D is unresolved. This CDR3 has 13 amino acids. Trimming cost V 3 bases and J 2 bases, with 7 bases left between them. This chain's CDR3 is CASSFEINTEAFF. CDR3 in DNA: TGTGCCAGCAGTTTCGAGATAAACACTGAAGCTTTCTTT.

The chain employs TRBV5-6 and TRBJ1-2, with unresolved D. Germline CDR1 reads SGHDT; CDR2 reads YYEEEE. V was shortened by 0 bases and J by 4 bases, with 13 bases between the two germline ends. The CDR3 spans 15 residues. This chain's CDR3 is CASSLAVLRAYGYTF. For the CDR3, the DNA is TGTGCCAGCAGCTTGGCGGTCTTACGGGCCTATGGCTACACCTTC.

This clonotype was seen more than once but under ten times. Given a much more abundant clone one base away, this may be a read error. This rearrangement joins TRBV27 to TRBJ2-7, with 7 bases matching TRBD1. There are 14 residues in the CDR3. V dropped 3 bases and J dropped 0; count of bases not matched to a gene: 2. Germline V gene sequence: CDR1 MNHEY, CDR2 SMNVEV (reference sequence). CDR3 sequence reads: CASSFGQVSYEQYF. The CDR3 DNA reads TGTGCCAGCAGTTTCGGACAGGTCTCCTACGAGCAGTACTTC.

In its sample, this clonotype was seen many times. CDR3 sequence: CASSYQTGSYEQYF. In DNA, the CDR3 is TGTGCCAGCAGTTACCAGACAGGGAGCTACGAGCAGTACTTC. The chain joins TRBV7-6 to TRBJ2-7; 7 positions agree with TRBD1. CDR3 size: 14 residues. Trimming took 6 bases from V and 3 from J; bases not matched to a gene: 8. Per the germline V gene, CDR1 is SGHVS and CDR2 is FNYEAQ.

Many counts were recorded for this clonotype. The V and J genes are TRBV3-1 and TRBJ2-5, with a tentative D call TRBD2 (5 bases). The CDR3 is made up of 14 amino acids. Deletions cut 4 bases from V and 4 bases from J, with 13 bases between. CDR1 is LGHDT and CDR2 is YNNKEL in the germline V gene (reference sequence). DNA of the CDR3: TGTGCCAGCAGCCCTAGAGCGGTGGGAGAGACCCAGTACTTC. Its translation: CASSPRAVGETQYF.

At least ten counts were recorded for this clonotype. The J gene is TRBJ1-1, the V gene TRBV20-1, with 7 nucleotides matching TRBD1. The CDR3 has 14 amino acids. Trimming cost V 3 bases and J 0 bases; bases outside gene matches: 4. Germline CDR1 and CDR2: DFQATT and SNEGSKA (reference sequence). CDR3 loop: CSARAGTVNTEAFF. The CDR3 DNA reads TGCAGTGCTAGGGCCGGGACAGTGAACACTGAAGCTTTCTTT.

The rearrangement uses TRBV28 and TRBJ2-1; D tentatively reads TRBD1 or TRBD2 (5 bases each). Trimming pared 5 bases from V and 0 bases from J, leaving 11 bases between. From germline, CDR1 is MDHEN and CDR2 SYDVKM. The CDR3 runs 15 residues. The CDR3 is CASSMRGSSYNEQFF. DNA for the CDR3: TGTGCCAGCAGTATGAGGGGAAGCTCCTACAATGAGCAGTTCTTC.

This clonotype was detected only a few times. The chain combines TRBV4-2 with TRBJ1-1; tentatively, D is TRBD1 (6 bases). The V gene's germline CDR1 is LGHNA and CDR2 YNFKEQ. V was cut by 5 bases and J by 1 base, with 14 bases left in between. The CDR3 has 15 amino acids. The CDR3 nucleotides are TGTGCCAGCAGCAACACAGGGATCGAGAACACTGAAGCTTTCTTT. Its protein product is CASSNTGIENTEAFF.

The table lists this clonotype with a few counts. The chain has TRBV28 and TRBJ1-5; perhaps TRBD1 as D (5 bases). The CDR3 covers 15 residues. Germline CDR1 MDHEN, CDR2 SYDVKM. Between the trimmed V and J ends, which lost 6 bases and 0 bases, there was a span of 12 bases. CDR3 region: CASSPGFYSNQPQHF. As DNA, the CDR3 is TGTGCCAGCAGCCCAGGGTTTTATAGCAATCAGCCCCAGCATTTT.

This clonotype was seen more than once but under ten times. The chain combines TRBV28 with TRBJ2-3, with TRBD2 matching 12 bases. Germline values: CDR1 MDHEN, CDR2 SYDVKM. The V gene end was trimmed by 5 bases and the J gene end by 13 bases; junction bases not matched to a gene: 13. CDR3 length: 15 residues. Here the CDR3 DNA reads TGTGCCAGCAGTCGTCCGGGACTAGCGGGCCCGAGGGAGTATTTT. Protein: CASSRPGLAGPREYF.